This TCR beta chain was observed in a study of T cell responses to AZD1222 COVID-19 vaccine. Germline V CDR1 and CDR2: SQVTM, ANQGSEA. This CDR3 has 14 residues. The V gene lost 4 bases and the J gene lost 2 bases, with 14 bases spanning the gap. Repertoires were generated with immunoSEQ multiplex PCR, while TCRdb's copy carries only in-frame clones and drops some. The table has 180,000 or so clones, 88% seen once. This sequence originates from an adult who received the AZD1222 COVID-19 vaccine. Sequencing used peripheral blood, obtained 28 days after the second AZD1222 dose. The gene calls are TRBV29-1 and TRBJ1-2; tentatively, D is TRBD1 (6 bases). CDR3 loop: CSVVGGDRNYGYTF. The CDR3 region has the DNA TGCAGCGTTGTAGGGGGAGACAGAAACTATGGCTACACCTTC.